This section outlines one TCR beta chain sequence together with its context. Its antigen is undetermined. These data originate in a study of regulatory T cells in long-lasting Graves disease. Study overall: In persistent Graves' disease, antithyroid drugs had been taken for over 5 years and TSH receptor antibodies stayed positive.

The CDR3 sequence is 16 residues long. Per germline, CDR1 SGHVS and CDR2 FNYEAQ. The germline V and J ends were trimmed by 2 bases and 5 bases, with 13 bases remaining between them. The study's findings and limits: Small numbers of samples may have cut accuracy.

Investigators prepared the TCR beta libraries by applying iRepertoire HTBI primers and Arm-PCR of CDR3 regions. TCRdb redid the calling of the multiplex PCR reads with MiXCR, one entry per CDR3 protein. The profile shows around 450,000 distinct CDR3 sequences, 20% to 25% of them singletons. Time point described: persistent/refractory GD, antithyroid drugs over 5 years with positive TRAb. Preparation of the TCR library used RNA extracted from PBMCs. Patient provenance is recorded as an endocrinology department in Xi'an, China. The sequence was collected from a female donor with Graves disease. The V gene is TRBV7-6, the J gene TRBJ1-6; D not certain. This specimen consisted of peripheral blood mononuclear cells (PBMCs), obtained when the disease was refractory, from a patient treated with antithyroid drugs. The CDR3 is CASSLYLVGDNSPLHF. The CDR3 DNA follows: TGTGCCAGCAGCTTATACTTGGTCGGCGATAATTCACCCCTCCACTTT.